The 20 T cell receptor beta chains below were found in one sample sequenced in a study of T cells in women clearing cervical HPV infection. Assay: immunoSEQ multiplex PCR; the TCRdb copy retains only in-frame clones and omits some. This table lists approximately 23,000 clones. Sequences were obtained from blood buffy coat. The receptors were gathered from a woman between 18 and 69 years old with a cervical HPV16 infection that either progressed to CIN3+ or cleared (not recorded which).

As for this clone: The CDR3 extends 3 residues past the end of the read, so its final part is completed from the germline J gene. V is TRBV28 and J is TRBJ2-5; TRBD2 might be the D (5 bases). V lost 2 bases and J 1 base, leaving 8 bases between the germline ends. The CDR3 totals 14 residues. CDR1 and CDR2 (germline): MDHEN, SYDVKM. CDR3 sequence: CASSLAGLQETQYF. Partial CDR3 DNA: TGTGCCAGCAGTTTAGCGGGCCTCCAAGAGACC.

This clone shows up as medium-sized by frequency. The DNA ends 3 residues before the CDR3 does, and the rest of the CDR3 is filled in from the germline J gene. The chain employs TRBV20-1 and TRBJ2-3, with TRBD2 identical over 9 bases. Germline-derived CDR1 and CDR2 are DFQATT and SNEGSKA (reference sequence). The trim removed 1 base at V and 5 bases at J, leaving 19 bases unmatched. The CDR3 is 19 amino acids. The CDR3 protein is CSARARMGGRALVIDTQYF. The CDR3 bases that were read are TGCAGTGCTAGAGCCCGCATGGGCGGGAGGGCCTTGGTGATAGATACG.

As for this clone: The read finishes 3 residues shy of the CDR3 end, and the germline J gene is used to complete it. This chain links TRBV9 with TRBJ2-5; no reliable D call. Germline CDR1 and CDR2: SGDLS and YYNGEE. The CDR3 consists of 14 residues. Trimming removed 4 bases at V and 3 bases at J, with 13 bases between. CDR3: CASSQGLRKETQYF. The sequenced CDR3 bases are TGTGCCAGCAGCCAAGGGTTACGGAAAGAGACC.

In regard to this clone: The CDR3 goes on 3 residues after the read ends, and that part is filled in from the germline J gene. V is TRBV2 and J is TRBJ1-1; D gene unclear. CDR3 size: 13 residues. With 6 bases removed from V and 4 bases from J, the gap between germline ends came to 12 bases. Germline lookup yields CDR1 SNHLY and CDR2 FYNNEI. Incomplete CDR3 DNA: TGTGCCAGCAGAAGCGGGGAGGGCACTGAA. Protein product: CASRSGEGTE. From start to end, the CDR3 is CASRSGEGTEAFF. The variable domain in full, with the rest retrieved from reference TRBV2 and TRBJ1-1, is EPEVTQTPSHQVTQMGQEVILRCVPISNHLYFYWYRQILGQKVEFLVSFYNNEISEKSEIFDDQFSVERPDGSNFTLKIRSTKLEDSAMYFCASRSGEGTEAFFGQGTRLTVV.

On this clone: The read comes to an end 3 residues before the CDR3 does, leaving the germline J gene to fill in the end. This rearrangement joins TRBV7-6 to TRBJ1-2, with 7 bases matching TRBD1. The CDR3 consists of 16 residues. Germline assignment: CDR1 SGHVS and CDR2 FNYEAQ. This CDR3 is CASSSSKRQGVNDYTF. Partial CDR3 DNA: TGTGCCAGCAGCTCAAGCAAAAGACAGGGAGTTAACGAC.

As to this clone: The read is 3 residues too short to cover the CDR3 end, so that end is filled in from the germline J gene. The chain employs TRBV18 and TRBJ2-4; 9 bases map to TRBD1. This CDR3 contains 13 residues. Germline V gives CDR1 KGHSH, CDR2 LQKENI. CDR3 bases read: TGTGCCAGCTCGGAGGGACAGGGATCTGGT. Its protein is CASSEGQGSG. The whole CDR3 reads CASSEGQGSGQYF. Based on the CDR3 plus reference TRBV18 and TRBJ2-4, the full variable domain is NAGVMQNPRHLVRRRGQEARLRCSPMKGHSHVYWYRQLPEEGLKFMVYLQKENIIDESGMPKERFSAEFPKEGPSILRIQQVVRGDSAAYFCASSEGQGSGQYFGAGTRLSVL.

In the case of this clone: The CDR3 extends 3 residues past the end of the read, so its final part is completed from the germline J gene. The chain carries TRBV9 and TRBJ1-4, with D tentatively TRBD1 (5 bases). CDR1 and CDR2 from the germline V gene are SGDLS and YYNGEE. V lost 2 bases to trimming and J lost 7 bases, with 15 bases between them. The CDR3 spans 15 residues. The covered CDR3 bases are TGTGCCAGCAGCGTCAGGGCGTCCGGGCGTGAAAAA. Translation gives CASSVRASGREK. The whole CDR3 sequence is CASSVRASGREKLFF.

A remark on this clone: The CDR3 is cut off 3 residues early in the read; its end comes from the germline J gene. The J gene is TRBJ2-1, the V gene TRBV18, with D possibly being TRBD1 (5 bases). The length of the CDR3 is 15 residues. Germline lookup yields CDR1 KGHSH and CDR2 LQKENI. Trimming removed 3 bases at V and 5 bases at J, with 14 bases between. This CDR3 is CASSPQGTGDNEQFF. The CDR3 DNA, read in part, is TGTGCCAGCTCACCCCAGGGAACTGGGGACAATGAG. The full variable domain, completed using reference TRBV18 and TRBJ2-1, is NAGVMQNPRHLVRRRGQEARLRCSPMKGHSHVYWYRQLPEEGLKFMVYLQKENIIDESGMPKERFSAEFPKEGPSILRIQQVVRGDSAAYFCASSPQGTGDNEQFFGPGTRLTVL.

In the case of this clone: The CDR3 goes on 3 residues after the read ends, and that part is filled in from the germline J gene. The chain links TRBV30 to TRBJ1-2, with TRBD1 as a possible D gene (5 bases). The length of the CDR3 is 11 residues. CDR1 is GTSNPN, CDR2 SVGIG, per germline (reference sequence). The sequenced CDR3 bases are TGTGCCTGGAGTCAGGGAGAGAGC. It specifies CAWSQGES. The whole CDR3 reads CAWSQGESYTF.

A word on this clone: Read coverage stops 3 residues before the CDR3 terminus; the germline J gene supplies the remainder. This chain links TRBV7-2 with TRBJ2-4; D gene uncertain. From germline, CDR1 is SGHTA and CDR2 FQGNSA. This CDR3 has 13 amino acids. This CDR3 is CASSLAGYYGQYF. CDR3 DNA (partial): TGTGCCAGCAGCTTAGCAGGATACTATGGT.

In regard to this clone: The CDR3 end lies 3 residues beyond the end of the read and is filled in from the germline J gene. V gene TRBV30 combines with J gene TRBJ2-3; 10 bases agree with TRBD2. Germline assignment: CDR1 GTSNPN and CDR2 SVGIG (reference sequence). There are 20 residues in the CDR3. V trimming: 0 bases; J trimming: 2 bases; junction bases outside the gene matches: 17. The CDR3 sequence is CAWSVLPSGSRYETTDTQYF. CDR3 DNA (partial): TGTGCCTGGAGTGTACTTCCTAGCGGGAGCCGATATGAAACCACAGATACG.

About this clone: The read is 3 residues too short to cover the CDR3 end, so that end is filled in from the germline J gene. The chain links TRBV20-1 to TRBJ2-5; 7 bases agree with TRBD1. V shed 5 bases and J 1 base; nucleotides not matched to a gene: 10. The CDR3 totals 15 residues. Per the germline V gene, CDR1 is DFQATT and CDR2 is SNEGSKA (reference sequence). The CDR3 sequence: CSARVTGTVQETQYF. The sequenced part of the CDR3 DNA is TGCAGTGCTCGAGTAACCGGGACAGTCCAAGAGACC.

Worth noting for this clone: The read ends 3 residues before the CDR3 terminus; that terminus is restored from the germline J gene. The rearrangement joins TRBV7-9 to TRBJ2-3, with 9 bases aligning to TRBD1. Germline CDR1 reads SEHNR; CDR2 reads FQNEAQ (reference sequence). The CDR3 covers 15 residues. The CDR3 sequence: CASSPGQGASETQYF. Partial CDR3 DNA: TGTGCCAGCAGCCCGGGACAGGGCGCGTCGGAGACG.

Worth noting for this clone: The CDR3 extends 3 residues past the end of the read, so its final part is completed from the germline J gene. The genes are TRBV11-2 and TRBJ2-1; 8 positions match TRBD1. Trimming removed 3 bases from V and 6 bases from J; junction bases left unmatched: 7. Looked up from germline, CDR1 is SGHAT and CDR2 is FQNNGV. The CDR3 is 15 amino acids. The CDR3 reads CASSFGQGGSNEQFF. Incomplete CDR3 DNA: TGTGCCAGCAGCTTTGGACAGGGTGGGTCCAATGAG. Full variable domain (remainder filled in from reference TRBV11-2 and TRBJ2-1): EAGVAQSPRYKIIEKRQSVAFWCNPISGHATLYWYQQILGQGPKLLIQFQNNGVVDDSQLPKDRFSAERLKGVDSTLKIQPAKLEDSAVYLCASSFGQGGSNEQFFGPGTRLTVL.

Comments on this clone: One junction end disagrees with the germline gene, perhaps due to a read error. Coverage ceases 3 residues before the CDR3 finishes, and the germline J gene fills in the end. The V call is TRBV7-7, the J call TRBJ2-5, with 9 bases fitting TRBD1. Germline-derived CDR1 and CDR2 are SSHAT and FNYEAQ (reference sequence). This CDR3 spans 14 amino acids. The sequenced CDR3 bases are TGTGCTAGCAGCCGGGACAGGGTGGGAGAGACC. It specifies CASSRDRVGET. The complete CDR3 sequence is CASSRDRVGETQYF. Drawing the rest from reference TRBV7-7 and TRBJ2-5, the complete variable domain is GAGVSQSPRYKVTKRGQDVTLRCDPISSHATLYWYQQALGQGPEFLTYFNYEAQPDKSGLPSDRFSAERPEGSISTLTIQRTEQRDSAMYRCASSRDRVGETQYFGPGTRLLVL.

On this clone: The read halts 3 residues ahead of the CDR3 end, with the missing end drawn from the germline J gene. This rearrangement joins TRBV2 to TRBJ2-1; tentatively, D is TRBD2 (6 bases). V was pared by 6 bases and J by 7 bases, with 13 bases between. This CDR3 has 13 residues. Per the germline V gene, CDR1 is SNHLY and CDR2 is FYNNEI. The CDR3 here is CASRDYILNEQFF. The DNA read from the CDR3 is TGTGCCAGCAGGGACTATATCCTTAATGAG. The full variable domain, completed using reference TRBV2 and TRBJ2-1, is EPEVTQTPSHQVTQMGQEVILRCVPISNHLYFYWYRQILGQKVEFLVSFYNNEISEKSEIFDDQFSVERPDGSNFTLKIRSTKLEDSAMYFCASRDYILNEQFFGPGTRLTVL.

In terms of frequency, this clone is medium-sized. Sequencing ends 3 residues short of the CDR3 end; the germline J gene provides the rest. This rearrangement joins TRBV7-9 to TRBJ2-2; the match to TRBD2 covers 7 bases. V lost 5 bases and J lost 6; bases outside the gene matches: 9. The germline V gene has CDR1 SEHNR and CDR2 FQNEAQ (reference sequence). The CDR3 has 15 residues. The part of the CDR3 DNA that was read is TGTGCCAGCAGCCTGGGACTCGGGGGGTCCGGGGAG. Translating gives CASSLGLGGSGE. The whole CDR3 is CASSLGLGGSGELFF.

This CDR3 is CASSAISGYGYTF. The covered CDR3 bases are TGTGCCAGCAGCGCGATATCAGGGTATGGC. The J gene is TRBJ1-2, the V gene TRBV7-9; maybe TRBD1 (5 bases). The sequence runs out 3 residues before the end of the CDR3; the remainder is reconstructed from the germline J gene. The germline V gene encodes CDR1 SEHNR and CDR2 FQNEAQ (reference sequence). The CDR3 is 13 residues long. Trimming removed 5 bases at V and 5 bases at J, with 12 bases between.

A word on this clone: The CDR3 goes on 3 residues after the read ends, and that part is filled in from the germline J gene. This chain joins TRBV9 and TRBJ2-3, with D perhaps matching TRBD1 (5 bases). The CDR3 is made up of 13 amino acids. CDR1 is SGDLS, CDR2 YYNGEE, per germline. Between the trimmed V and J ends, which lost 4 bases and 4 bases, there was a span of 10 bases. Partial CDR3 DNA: TGTGCCAGCAGCCCGGTCAGGGCAGATACG. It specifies CASSPVRADT. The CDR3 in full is CASSPVRADTQYF.

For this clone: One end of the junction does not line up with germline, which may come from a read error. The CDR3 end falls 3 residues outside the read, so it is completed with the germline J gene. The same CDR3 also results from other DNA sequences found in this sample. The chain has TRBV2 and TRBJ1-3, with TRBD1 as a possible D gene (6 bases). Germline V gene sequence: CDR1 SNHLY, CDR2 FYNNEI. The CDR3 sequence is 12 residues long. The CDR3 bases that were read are TGTGCCAGCGGACAGTCCGGAAACACG. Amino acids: CASGQSGNT. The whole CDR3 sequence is CASGQSGNTIYF. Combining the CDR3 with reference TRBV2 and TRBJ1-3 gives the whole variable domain EPEVTQTPSHQVTQMGQEVILRCVPISNHLYFYWYRQILGQKVEFLVSFYNNEISEKSEIFDDQFSVERPDGSNFTLKIRSTKLEDSAMYFCASGQSGNTIYFGEGSWLTVV.